Sequencing of this TCR beta chain was carried out in a study of T cell responses to AZD1222 COVID-19 vaccine. Whole-study findings and limits: Nearly half of spike-specific TCRs reportedly go after variant regions that carry no mutations. Spike-specific TCRs gained breadth and depth after people received two AZD1222 doses.

Trimming shortened V by 2 bases and J by 1 base, and 8 bases separated the two germline ends. Germline-derived CDR1 and CDR2 are MNHEY and SVGAGI. This CDR3 region has 14 residues. With respect to this clone: Its antigen is unknown.

Method: immunoSEQ multiplex PCR; TCRdb's copy keeps in-frame clones and lacks some. The sample has 130,000 or so clones, 90% seen once. The source material was peripheral blood, sampled 28 days after the second dose of the MenACWY control vaccine. The genes are TRBV6-5 and TRBJ1-2; no clear D gene. The clonotype comes from an adult who received the MenACWY meningococcal vaccine as a control. CDR3: CASSYVAFNYGYTF. CDR3 sequence (DNA): TGTGCCAGCAGTTACGTGGCATTTAACTATGGCTACACCTTC.